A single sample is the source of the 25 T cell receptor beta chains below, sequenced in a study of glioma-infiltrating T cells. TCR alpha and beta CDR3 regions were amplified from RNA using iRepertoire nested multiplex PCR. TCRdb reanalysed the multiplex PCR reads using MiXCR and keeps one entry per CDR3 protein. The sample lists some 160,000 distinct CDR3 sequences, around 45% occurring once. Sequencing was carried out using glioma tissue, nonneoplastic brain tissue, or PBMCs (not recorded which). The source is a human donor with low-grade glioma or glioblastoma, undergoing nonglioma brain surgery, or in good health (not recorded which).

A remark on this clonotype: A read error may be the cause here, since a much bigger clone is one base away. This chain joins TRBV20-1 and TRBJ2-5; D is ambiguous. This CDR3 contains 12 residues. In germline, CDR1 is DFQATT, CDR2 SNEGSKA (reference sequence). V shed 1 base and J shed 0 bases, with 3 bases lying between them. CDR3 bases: TGCAGTGCTAGAGGAGACCAAGAGACCCAGTACTTC. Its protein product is CSARGDQETQYF.

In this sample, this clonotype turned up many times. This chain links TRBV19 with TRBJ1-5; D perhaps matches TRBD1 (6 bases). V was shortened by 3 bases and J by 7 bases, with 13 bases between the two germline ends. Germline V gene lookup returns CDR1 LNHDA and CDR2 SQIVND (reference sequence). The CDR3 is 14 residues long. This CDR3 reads CASSISQGRQPQHF. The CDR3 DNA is TGTGCCAGTAGTATCTCACAGGGAAGGCAGCCCCAGCATTTT.

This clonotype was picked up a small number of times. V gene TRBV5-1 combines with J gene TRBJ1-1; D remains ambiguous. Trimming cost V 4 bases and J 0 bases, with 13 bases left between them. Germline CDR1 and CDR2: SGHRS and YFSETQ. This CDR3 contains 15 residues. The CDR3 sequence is CASSPLLGVNTEAFF. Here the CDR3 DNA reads TGCGCCAGCAGCCCCCTCCTGGGAGTGAACACTGAAGCTTTCTTT.

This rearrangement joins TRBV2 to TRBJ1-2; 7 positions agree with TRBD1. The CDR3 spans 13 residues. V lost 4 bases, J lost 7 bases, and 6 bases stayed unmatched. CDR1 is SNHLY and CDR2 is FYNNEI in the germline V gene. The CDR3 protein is CASSAGQQGGYTF. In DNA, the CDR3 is TGTGCCAGCAGTGCGGGACAGCAGGGTGGCTACACCTTC.

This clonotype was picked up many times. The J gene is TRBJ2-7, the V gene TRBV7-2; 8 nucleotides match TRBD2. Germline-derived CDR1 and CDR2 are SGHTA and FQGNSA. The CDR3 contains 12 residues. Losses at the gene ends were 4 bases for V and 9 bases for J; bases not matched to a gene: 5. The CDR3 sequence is CASSSLAGAQYF. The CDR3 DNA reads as TGTGCCAGCAGCTCCCTAGCGGGTGCGCAGTACTTC.

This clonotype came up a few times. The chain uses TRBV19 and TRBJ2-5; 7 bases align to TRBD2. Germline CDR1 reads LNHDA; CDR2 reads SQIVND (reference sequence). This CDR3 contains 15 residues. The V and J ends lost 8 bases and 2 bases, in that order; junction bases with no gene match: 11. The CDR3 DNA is TGTGCCAGTTCCCGGGAGGCGGGACGACAAGAGACCCAGTACTTC. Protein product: CASSREAGRQETQYF.

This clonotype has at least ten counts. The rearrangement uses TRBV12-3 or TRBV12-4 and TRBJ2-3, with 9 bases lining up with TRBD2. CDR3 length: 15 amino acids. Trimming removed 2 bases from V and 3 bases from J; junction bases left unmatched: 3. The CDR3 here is CASSLSGLATDTQYF. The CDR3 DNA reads TGTGCCAGCAGTTTATCGGGACTAGCAACAGATACGCAGTATTTT.

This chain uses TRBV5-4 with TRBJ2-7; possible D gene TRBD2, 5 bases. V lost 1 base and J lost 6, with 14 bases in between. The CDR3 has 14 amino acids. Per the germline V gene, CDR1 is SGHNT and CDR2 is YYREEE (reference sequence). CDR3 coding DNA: TGTGCCAGCAGCTTGATCGGTGGGAGCTCCGAGCAGTACTTC. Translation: CASSLIGGSSEQYF.

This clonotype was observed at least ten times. The CDR3 sequence: CSASGDTGTESYEQYF. Here the CDR3 DNA reads TGCAGTGCTAGTGGAGATACCGGGACAGAGAGTTACGAGCAGTACTTC. The rearrangement links TRBV20-1 to TRBJ2-7, with 7 bases fitting TRBD1. The CDR3 covers 16 residues. Germline-derived CDR1 and CDR2 are DFQATT and SNEGSKA (reference sequence). The V and J ends lost 3 bases and 4 bases, in that order; junction bases with no gene match: 15.

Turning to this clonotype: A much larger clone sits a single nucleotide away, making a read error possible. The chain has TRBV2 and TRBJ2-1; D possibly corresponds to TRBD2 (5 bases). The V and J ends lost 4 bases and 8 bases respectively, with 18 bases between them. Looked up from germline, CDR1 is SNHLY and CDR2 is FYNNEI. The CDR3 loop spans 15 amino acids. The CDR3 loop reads CASSGLDWIDDEQFF. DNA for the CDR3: TGTGCCAGCAGTGGTCTGGACTGGATCGACGATGAGCAGTTCTTC.

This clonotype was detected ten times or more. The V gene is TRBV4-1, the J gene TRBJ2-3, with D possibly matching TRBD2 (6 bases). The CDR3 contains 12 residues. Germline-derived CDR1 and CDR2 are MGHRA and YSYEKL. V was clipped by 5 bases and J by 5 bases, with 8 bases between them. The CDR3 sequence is CASSVEGDTQYF. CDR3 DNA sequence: TGCGCCAGCAGCGTGGAGGGAGATACGCAGTATTTT.

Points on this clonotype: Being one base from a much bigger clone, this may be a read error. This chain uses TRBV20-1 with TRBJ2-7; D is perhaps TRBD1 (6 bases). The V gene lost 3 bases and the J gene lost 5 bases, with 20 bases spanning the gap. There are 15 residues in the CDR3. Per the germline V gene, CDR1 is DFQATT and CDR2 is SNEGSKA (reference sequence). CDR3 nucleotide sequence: TGCAGTGCTAGCCGGGACACTCCCCCAGGCAACGAGCAGTACTTC. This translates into CSASRDTPPGNEQYF.

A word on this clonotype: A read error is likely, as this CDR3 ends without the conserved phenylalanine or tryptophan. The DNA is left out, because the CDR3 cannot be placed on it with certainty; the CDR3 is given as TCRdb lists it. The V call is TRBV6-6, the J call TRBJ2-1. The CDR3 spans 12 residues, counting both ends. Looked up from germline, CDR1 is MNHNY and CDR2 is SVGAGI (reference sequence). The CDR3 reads CASSSDYNEQFL.

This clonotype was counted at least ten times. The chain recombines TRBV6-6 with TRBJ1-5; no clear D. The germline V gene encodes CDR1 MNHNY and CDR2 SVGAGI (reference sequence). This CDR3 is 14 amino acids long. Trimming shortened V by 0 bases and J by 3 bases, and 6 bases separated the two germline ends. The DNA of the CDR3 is TGTGCCAGCAGTTACTCGAGGGACAATCAGCCCCAGCATTTT. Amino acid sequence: CASSYSRDNQPQHF.

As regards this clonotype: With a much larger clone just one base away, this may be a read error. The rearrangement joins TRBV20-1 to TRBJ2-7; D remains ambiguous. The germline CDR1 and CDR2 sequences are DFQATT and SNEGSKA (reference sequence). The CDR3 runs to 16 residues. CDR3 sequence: CSSRDLRAGSPYEQYF. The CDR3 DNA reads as TGCAGTTCTAGAGATCTTCGGGCAGGAAGCCCCTACGAGCAGTACTTC.

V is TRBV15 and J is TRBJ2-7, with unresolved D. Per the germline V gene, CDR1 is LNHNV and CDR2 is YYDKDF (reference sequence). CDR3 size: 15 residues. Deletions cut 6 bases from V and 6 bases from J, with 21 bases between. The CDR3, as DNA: TGTGCCACCAGAGGCGAACGGAATCCTTGGAGCGAGCAGTACTTC. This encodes CATRGERNPWSEQYF.

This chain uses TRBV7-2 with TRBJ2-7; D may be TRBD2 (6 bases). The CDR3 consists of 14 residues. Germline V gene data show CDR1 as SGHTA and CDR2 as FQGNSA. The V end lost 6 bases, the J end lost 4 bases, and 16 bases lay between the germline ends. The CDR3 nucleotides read TGTGCCAGCAGTTCTGTAACGGGAGTATACGAGCAGTACTTC. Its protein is CASSSVTGVYEQYF. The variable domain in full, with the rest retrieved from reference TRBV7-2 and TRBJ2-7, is GAGVSQSPSNKVTEKGKDVELRCDPISGHTALYWYRQSLGQGLEFLIYFQGNSAPDKSGLPSDRFSAERTGGSVSTLTIQRTQQEDSAVYLCASSSVTGVYEQYFGPGTRLTVT.

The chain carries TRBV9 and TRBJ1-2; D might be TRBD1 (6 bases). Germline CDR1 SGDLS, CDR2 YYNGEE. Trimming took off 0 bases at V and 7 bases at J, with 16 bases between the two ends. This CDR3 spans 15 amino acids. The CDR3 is CASSVARAGVGGYTF. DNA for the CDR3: TGTGCCAGCAGCGTAGCTCGCGCAGGGGTTGGTGGCTACACCTTC. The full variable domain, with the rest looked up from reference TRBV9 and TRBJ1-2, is DSGVTQTPKHLITATGQRVTLRCSPRSGDLSVYWYQQSLDQGLQFLIQYYNGEERAKGNILERFSAQQFPDLHSELNLSSLELGDSALYFCASSVARAGVGGYTFGSGTRLTVV.

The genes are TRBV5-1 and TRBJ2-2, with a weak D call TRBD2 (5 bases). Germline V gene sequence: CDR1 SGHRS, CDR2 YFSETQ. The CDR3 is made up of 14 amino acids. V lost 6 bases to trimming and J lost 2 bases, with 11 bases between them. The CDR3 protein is CASTAGLNTGELFF. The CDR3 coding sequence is TGCGCCAGCACGGCAGGACTTAACACCGGGGAGCTGTTTTTT.

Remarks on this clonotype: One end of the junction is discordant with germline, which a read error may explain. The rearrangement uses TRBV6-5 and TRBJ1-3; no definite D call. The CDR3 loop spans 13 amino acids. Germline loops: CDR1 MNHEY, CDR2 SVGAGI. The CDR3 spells CARSPDGGNTMYF. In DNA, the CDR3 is TGTGCCAGAAGCCCCGACGGTGGAAACACCATGTATTTT.

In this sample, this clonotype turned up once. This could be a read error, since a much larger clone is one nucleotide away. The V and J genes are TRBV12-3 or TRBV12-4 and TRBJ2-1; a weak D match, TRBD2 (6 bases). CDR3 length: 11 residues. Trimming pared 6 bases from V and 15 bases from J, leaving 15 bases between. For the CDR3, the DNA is TGTGCCAGCAGCAAGACTAGAGGGAGGTTCTTC. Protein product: CASSKTRGRFF.

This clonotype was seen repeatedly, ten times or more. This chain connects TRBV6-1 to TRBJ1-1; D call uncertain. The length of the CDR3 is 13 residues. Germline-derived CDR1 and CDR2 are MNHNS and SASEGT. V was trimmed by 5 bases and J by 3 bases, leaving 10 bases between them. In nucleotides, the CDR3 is TGTGCCAGCAGTCTGGACGGTTACACTGAAGCTTTCTTT. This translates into CASSLDGYTEAFF.

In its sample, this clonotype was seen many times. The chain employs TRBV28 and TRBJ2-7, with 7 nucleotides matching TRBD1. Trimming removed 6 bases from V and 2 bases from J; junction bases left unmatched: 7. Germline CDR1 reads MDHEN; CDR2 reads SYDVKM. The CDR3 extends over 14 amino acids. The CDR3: CASRWRQGPYEQYF. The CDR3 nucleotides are TGTGCCAGCAGATGGCGACAGGGTCCCTACGAGCAGTACTTC. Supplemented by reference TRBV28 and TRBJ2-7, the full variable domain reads DVKVTQSSRYLVKRTGEKVFLECVQDMDHENMFWYRQDPGLGLRLIYFSYDVKMKEKGDIPEGYSVSREKKERFSLILESASTNQTSMYLCASRWRQGPYEQYFGPGTRLTVT.

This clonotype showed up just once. CDR3: CASSPRVLAGGQTYNEQFF. The CDR3 coding sequence is TGCGCCAGCAGCCCCCGTGTACTAGCGGGAGGGCAGACCTACAATGAGCAGTTCTTC. The V call is TRBV4-1, the J call TRBJ2-1, with 13 nucleotides matching TRBD2. CDR3 length: 19 residues. Germline CDR1 reads MGHRA; CDR2 reads YSYEKL. V was clipped by 4 bases and J by 2 bases; unmatched bases: 11.

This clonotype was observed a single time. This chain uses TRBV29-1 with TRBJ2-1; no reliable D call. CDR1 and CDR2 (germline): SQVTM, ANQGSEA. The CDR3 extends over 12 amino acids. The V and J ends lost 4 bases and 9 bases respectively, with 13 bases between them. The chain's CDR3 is CSVGSLLSEQFF. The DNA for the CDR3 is TGCAGCGTTGGCTCACTTCTCAGTGAGCAGTTCTTC.